These 18 T cell receptor beta chains were all obtained from the same sample, sequenced in a study of response to subunit inactivated influenza vaccine. TCRdb re-analysed the RT-PCR reads in MiXCR, keeping a single row per CDR3 protein. Of 450,000 to 700,000 distinct CDR3 sequences listed, about 14% are singletons. The specimen comprised PBMCs from blood, sampled 11 to 12 days after vaccination. These receptors were obtained from a man aged 50 to 60 who received an inactivated influenza vaccine.

This chain connects TRBV30 to TRBJ2-5; 8 positions agree with TRBD2. The CDR3 runs to 16 residues. V shed 5 bases and J 0 bases; nucleotides not matched to a gene: 11. In germline, CDR1 is GTSNPN, CDR2 SVGIG (reference sequence). The CDR3 reads CAWGDRLALYQETQYF. For the CDR3, the DNA is TGTGCCTGGGGAGATCGACTAGCGCTGTACCAAGAGACCCAGTACTTC.

This clonotype was detected only a few times. The CDR3 is CASSQDLGGGTGELFF. As DNA, the CDR3 is TGTGCCAGCAGCCAAGACCTCGGGGGTGGCACCGGGGAGCTGTTTTTT. J is TRBJ2-2 and V is TRBV4-2, with D maybe TRBD2 (6 bases). The ends were cut back, 0 bases at V and 4 bases at J, with 12 bases in the middle. The CDR3 has 16 residues. CDR1 is LGHNA and CDR2 is YNFKEQ in the germline V gene.

This clonotype was observed a handful of times. J is TRBJ2-7 and V is TRBV2; 12 bases are a match to TRBD2. Germline V CDR1 and CDR2: SNHLY, FYNNEI. V was clipped by 6 bases and J by 5 bases; unmatched bases: 8. The CDR3 sequence is 15 residues long. The CDR3 loop is CASSNGLAGSDEQYF. The CDR3, as DNA: TGTGCCAGCAGCAACGGACTAGCGGGGTCAGACGAGCAGTACTTC.

The chain carries TRBV24-1 and TRBJ2-5, with 7 bases identical to TRBD2. CDR3 size: 14 residues. J lost 1 base, V lost 9 bases, and 7 bases had no gene match. In germline, CDR1 is KGHDR, CDR2 SFDVKD. The CDR3 loop is CATQGRGGQETQYF. The DNA of the CDR3 is TGTGCCACCCAAGGGAGGGGTGGCCAAGAGACCCAGTACTTC.

This clonotype showed up just a few times. The chain uses TRBV27 and TRBJ2-2; D is possibly TRBD1 (5 bases). Trimming removed 1 base from V and 0 bases from J, with 6 bases in between. Germline-derived CDR1 and CDR2 are MNHEY and SMNVEV (reference sequence). The CDR3 has 15 amino acids. The CDR3 DNA is TGTGCCAGCAGTTTATGGACATCGAACACCGGGGAGCTGTTTTTT. As protein: CASSLWTSNTGELFF.

This clonotype has ten or more counts. V usage is TRBV7-9 and J usage is TRBJ1-5; TRBD1 agrees at 8 bases. The CDR3 sequence is 14 residues long. V was pared by 6 bases and J by 5 bases, with 6 bases of the junction left unmatched. Germline CDR1 reads SEHNR; CDR2 reads FQNEAQ (reference sequence). The DNA of the CDR3 is TGTGCCAGCAGTCAGGACAGGGTTGATCAGCCCCAGCATTTT. Protein sequence: CASSQDRVDQPQHF.

This chain joins TRBV28 and TRBJ1-5, with D unresolved. V was shortened by 2 bases and J by 8 bases, with 7 bases between the two germline ends. The germline V gene encodes CDR1 MDHEN and CDR2 SYDVKM. There are 12 residues in the CDR3. CDR3 in amino acids: CASSLLREPQHF. The CDR3 DNA sequence: TGTGCCAGCAGTTTACTGAGGGAGCCCCAGCATTTT.

This clonotype was seen repeatedly, ten times or more. The rearrangement links TRBV29-1 to TRBJ1-1; no reliable D call. Germline-derived CDR1 and CDR2 are SQVTM and ANQGSEA. This CDR3 contains 12 residues. V was pared by 4 bases and J by 2 bases, with 8 bases between. CDR3 loop: CSVGGSNTEAFF. CDR3 coding DNA: TGCAGCGTTGGAGGGTCTAACACTGAAGCTTTCTTT.

This clonotype has just a few counts. This chain connects TRBV12-3 or TRBV12-4 to TRBJ2-1, with D perhaps TRBD2 (6 bases). Deletions cut 8 bases from V and 4 bases from J, with 18 bases between. The CDR3 has 15 residues. The CDR3 region is CASSNVGGTYNEQFF. The CDR3 coding sequence is TGTGCCAGCTCCAACGTCGGCGGGACTTACAATGAGCAGTTCTTC.

This clonotype has a handful of counts. The rearrangement joins TRBV27 to TRBJ2-6, with D uncertain. The V gene's germline CDR1 is MNHEY and CDR2 SMNVEV (reference sequence). Trimming removed 6 bases at V and 0 bases at J, with 6 bases between. This CDR3 contains 14 residues. CDR3 protein: CASRPPSGANVLTF. For the CDR3, the DNA is TGTGCCAGCAGACCTCCCTCTGGGGCCAACGTCCTGACTTTC.

This clonotype was observed many times. The rearrangement joins TRBV29-1 to TRBJ2-7; 11 bases map to TRBD2. The germline CDR1 and CDR2 sequences are SQVTM and ANQGSEA. This CDR3 is 14 amino acids long. V gave up 4 bases and J gave up 3 bases; unmatched junction bases: 5. CDR3 sequence reads: CSVVGLAGGYEQYF. In nucleotides, the CDR3 is TGCAGCGTTGTTGGGCTAGCGGGAGGCTACGAGCAGTACTTC.

DNA for the CDR3: TGTGCCAGCAGTATCAGTGGGGGAGGAAGCTATGGCTACACCTTC. Encoded protein: CASSISGGGSYGYTF. The chain employs TRBV27 and TRBJ1-2; tentative D call: TRBD1 (5 bases). This CDR3 comprises 15 residues. V dropped 5 bases and J dropped 4 bases, with 17 bases sitting between them. Germline V CDR1 and CDR2: MNHEY, SMNVEV (reference sequence).

V gene TRBV5-5 combines with J gene TRBJ1-5, with 9 bases identical to TRBD1. Germline CDR1 SGHKS, CDR2 YYEKEE (reference sequence). Trimming at V came to 3 bases and at J to 4 bases, leaving 8 bases not matched to a gene. This CDR3 contains 16 residues. CDR3 sequence (DNA): TGTGCCAGCAGCTGGGGACAGGGACGGGGGAATCAGCCCCAGCATTTT. This gives the protein CASSWGQGRGNQPQHF.

In DNA, the CDR3 is TGTGCCACCGCACTTGCCGCCTATAATTCACCCCTCCACTTT. Its translation is CATALAAYNSPLHF. The chain carries TRBV6-1 and TRBJ1-6; D is unclear. The CDR3 contains 14 residues. V dropped 10 bases and J dropped 2 bases, with 12 bases sitting between them. Germline CDR1 reads MNHNS; CDR2 reads SASEGT.

This clonotype showed up just a few times. J is TRBJ2-7 and V is TRBV10-3; 9 nucleotides align to TRBD1. With V trimmed by 2 bases and J by 6 bases, 11 bases remained unmatched. The CDR3 is made up of 16 amino acids. CDR1 and CDR2 from the germline V gene are ENHRY and SYGVKD. The CDR3 region has the DNA TGTGCCATCAGTGAGGGTATGCGGGACAGGGCCTCCGAGCAGTACTTC. This translates into CAISEGMRDRASEQYF.

This chain links TRBV9 with TRBJ2-6; TRBD1 might be the D (5 bases). The CDR3 runs 18 residues. The V gene's germline CDR1 is SGDLS and CDR2 YYNGEE. Trimming left V 0 bases short and J 1 base short, with 14 bases between. This CDR3 reads CASSVAGLTGSGANVLTF. CDR3 DNA: TGTGCCAGCAGCGTAGCAGGGCTTACTGGGTCTGGGGCCAACGTCCTGACTTTC.

This clonotype was observed a few times. This chain uses TRBV28 with TRBJ2-7; 10 positions agree with TRBD1. The length of the CDR3 is 17 residues. Losses at the gene ends were 4 bases for V and 0 bases for J; bases not matched to a gene: 9. The germline gives CDR1 MDHEN, CDR2 SYDVKM. CDR3 sequence (DNA): TGTGCCAGCAGTTCCCATGTCCGGGACAGGGGCTCCTACGAGCAGTACTTC. Amino acids: CASSSHVRDRGSYEQYF.

The chain joins TRBV7-2 to TRBJ2-1, with D possibly TRBD2 on 6 matching bases. Between the trimmed V and J ends, which lost 5 bases and 2 bases, there was a span of 13 bases. Germline CDR1 reads SGHTA; CDR2 reads FQGNSA. The CDR3 sequence is 15 residues long. In DNA, the CDR3 is TGTGCCAGCAGCAGACTAGGCCAGACCTACAATGAGCAGTTCTTC. It codes for CASSRLGQTYNEQFF.